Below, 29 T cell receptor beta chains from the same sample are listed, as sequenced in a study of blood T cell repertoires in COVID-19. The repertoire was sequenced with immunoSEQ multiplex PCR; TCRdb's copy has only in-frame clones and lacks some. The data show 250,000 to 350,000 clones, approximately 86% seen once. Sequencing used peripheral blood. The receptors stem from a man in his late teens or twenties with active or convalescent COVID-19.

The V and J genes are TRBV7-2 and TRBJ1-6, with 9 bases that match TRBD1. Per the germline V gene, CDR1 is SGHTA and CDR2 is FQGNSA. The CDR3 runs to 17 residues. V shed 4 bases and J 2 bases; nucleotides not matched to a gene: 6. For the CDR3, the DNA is TGTGCCAGCAGCTCAACGAGACAGGGGGCCTATAATTCACCCCTCCACTTT. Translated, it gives CASSSTRQGAYNSPLHF.

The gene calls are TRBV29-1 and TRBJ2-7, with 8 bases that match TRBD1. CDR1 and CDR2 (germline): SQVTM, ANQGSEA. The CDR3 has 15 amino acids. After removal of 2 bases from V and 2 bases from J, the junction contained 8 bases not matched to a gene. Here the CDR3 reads CSVESSGTGAYEQYF. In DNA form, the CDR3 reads TGCAGCGTTGAATCGTCCGGGACAGGAGCCTACGAGCAGTACTTC.

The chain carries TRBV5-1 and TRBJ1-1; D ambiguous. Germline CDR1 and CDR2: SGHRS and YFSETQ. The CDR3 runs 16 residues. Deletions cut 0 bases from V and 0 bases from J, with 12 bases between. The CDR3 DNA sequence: TGCGCCAGCAGCTTGGTGACCAGCGTCATGAACACTGAAGCTTTCTTT. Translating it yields CASSLVTSVMNTEAFF.

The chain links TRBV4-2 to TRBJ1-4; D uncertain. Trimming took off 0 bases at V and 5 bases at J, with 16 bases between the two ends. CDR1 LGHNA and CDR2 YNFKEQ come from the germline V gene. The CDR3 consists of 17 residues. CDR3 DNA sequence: TGTGCCAGCAGCCAAGATGATCCTTTCGAGGGAAATGAAAAACTGTTTTTT. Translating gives CASSQDDPFEGNEKLFF.

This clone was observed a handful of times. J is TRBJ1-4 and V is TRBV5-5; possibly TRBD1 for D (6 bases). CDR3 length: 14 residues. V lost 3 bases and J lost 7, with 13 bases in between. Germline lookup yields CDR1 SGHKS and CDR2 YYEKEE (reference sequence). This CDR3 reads CASSSRGLVEKLFF. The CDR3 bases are TGTGCCAGCAGCTCCAGGGGTTTGGTTGAAAAACTGTTTTTT.

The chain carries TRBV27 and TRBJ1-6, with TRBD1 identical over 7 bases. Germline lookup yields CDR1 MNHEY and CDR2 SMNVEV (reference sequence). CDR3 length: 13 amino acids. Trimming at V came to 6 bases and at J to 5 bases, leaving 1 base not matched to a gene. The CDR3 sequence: CASRTGNNSPLHF. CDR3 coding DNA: TGTGCCAGCAGGACAGGGAATAATTCACCCCTCCACTTT.

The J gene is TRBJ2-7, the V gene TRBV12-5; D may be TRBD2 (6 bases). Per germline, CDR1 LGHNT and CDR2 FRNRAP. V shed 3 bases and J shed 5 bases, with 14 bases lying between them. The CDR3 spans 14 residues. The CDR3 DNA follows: TGTGCTAGTGGTTTCGGACTACTATTCGACGAGCAGTACTTC. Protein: CASGFGLLFDEQYF.

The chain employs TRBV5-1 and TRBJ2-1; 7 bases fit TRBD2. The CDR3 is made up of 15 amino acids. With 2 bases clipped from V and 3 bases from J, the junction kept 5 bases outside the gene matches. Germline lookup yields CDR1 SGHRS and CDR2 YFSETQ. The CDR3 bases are TGCGCCAGCAGCTTAAGCACTAGCGACTACAATGAGCAGTTCTTC. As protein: CASSLSTSDYNEQFF.

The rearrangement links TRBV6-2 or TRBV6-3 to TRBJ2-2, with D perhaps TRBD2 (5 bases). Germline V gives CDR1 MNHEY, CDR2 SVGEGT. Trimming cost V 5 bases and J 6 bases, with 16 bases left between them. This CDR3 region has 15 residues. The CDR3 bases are TGTGCCAGCAGTAATTTAGAGACGGAGGCCGGGGAGCTGTTTTTT. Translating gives CASSNLETEAGELFF.

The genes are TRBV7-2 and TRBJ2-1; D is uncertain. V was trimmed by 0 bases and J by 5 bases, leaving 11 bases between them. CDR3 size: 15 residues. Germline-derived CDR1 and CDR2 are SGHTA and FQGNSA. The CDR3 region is CASSLATRPNNEQFF. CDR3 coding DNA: TGTGCCAGCAGCTTAGCGACCAGGCCCAACAATGAGCAGTTCTTC.

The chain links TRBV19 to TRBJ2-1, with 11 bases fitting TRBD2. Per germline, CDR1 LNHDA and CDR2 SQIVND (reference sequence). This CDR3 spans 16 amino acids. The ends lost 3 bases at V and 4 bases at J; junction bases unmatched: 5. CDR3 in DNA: TGTGCCAGTAGTATCCTAGCGGGAGGAGGGTACAATGAGCAGTTCTTC. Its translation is CASSILAGGGYNEQFF.

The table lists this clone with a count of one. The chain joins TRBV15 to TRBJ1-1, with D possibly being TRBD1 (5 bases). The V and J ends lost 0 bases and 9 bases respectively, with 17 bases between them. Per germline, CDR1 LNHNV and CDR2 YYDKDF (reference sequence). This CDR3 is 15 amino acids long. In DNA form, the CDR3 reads TGTGCCACCAGCAGAGATCGCGCACAGGACCAAAAAGCTTTCTTT. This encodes CATSRDRAQDQKAFF.

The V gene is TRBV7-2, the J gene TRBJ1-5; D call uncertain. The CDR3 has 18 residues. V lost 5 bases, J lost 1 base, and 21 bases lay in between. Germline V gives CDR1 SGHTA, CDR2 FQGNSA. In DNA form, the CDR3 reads TGTGCCAGCAGCACCACGAAGAGGGCCTCAATAAGCAATCAGCCCCAGCATTTT. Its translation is CASSTTKRASISNQPQHF.

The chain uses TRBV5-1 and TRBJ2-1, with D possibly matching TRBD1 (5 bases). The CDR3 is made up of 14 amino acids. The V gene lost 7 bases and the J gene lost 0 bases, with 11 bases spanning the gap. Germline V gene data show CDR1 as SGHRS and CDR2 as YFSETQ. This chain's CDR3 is CASAGLSSYNEQFF. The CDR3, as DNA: TGCGCCAGCGCAGGGCTAAGCTCCTACAATGAGCAGTTCTTC.

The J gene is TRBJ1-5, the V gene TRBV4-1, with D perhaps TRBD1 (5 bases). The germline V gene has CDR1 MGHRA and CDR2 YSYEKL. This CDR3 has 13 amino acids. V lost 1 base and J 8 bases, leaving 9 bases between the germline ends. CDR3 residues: CASSQGQSEPQHF. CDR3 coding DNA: TGCGCCAGCAGCCAAGGACAGTCTGAGCCCCAGCATTTT.

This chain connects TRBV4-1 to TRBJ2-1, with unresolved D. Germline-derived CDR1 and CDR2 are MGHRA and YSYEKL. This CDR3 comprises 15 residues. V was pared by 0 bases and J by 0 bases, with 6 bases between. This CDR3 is CASSQDRTSYNEQFF. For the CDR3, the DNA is TGCGCCAGCAGCCAAGACAGAACCTCCTACAATGAGCAGTTCTTC.

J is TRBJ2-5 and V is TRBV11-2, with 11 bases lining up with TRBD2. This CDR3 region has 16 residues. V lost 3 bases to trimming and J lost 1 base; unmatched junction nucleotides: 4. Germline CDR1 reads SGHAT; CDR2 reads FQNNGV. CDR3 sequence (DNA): TGTGCCAGCAGCTTTCGACTAGCGGGGTTCCAAGAGACCCAGTACTTC. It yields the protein CASSFRLAGFQETQYF.

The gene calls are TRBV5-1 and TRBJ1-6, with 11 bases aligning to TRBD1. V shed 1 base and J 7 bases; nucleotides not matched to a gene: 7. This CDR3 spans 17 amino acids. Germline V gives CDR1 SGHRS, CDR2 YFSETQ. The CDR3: CASSLQGQGGLNSPLHF. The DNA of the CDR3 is TGCGCCAGCAGCTTGCAGGGACAGGGGGGCCTGAATTCACCCCTCCACTTT.

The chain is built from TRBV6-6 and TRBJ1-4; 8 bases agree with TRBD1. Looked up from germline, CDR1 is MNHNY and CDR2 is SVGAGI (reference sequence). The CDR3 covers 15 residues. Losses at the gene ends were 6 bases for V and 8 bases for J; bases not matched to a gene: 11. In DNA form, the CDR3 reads TGTGCCAGCAGCCCCGGACAGGGTACTCGGGAAAAACTGTTTTTT. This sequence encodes CASSPGQGTREKLFF.

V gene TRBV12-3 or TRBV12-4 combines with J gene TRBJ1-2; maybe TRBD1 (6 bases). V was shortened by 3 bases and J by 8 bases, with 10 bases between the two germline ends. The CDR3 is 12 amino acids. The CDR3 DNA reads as TGTGCCAGCAGTTTTGGGGGCAGGGGCTACACCTTC. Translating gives CASSFGGRGYTF.

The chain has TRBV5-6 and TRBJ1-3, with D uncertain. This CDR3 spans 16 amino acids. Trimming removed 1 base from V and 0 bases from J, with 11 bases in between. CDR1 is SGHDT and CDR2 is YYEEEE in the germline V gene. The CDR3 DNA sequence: TGTGCCAGCAGCTTGTATAGCGGCTACTCTGGAAACACCATATATTTT. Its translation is CASSLYSGYSGNTIYF.

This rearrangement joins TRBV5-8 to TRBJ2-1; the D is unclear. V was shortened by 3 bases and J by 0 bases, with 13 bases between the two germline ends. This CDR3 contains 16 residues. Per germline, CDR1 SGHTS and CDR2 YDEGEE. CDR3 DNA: TGTGCCAGCAGCTATGGGCAATTCAGCTCCTACAATGAGCAGTTCTTC. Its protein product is CASSYGQFSSYNEQFF.

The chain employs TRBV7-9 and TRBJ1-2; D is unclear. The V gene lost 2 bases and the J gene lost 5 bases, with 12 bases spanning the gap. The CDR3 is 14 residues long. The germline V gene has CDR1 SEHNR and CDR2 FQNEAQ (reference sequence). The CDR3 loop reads CASSLPGKRYGYTF. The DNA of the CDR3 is TGTGCCAGCAGCTTACCGGGAAAGCGATATGGCTACACCTTC.

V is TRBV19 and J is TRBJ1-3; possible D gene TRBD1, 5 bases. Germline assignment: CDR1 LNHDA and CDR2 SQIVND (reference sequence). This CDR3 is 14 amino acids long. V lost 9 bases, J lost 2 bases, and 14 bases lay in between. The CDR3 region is CARPRGGAGNTIYF. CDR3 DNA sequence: TGTGCCAGACCCCGCGGGGGGGCTGGAAACACCATATATTTT. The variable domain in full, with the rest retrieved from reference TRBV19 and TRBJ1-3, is DGGITQSPKYLFRKEGQNVTLSCEQNLNHDAMYWYRQDPGQGLRLIYYSQIVNDFQKGDIAEGYSVSREKKESFPLTVTSAQKNPTAFYLCARPRGGAGNTIYFGEGSWLTVV.

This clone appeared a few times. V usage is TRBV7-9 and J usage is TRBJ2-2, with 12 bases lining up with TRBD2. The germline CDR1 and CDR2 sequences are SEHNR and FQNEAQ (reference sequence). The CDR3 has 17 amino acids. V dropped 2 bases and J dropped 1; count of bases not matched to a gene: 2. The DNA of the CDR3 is TGTGCCAGCAGCTTACGGGGACTAGCGGGGAACACCGGGGAGCTGTTTTTT. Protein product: CASSLRGLAGNTGELFF.

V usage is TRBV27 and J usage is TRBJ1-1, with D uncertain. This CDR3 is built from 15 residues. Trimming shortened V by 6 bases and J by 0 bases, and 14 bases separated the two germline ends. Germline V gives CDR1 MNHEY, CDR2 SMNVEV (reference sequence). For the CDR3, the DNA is TGTGCCAGCAGCCCAGACACGTTCATGAACACTGAAGCTTTCTTT. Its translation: CASSPDTFMNTEAFF.

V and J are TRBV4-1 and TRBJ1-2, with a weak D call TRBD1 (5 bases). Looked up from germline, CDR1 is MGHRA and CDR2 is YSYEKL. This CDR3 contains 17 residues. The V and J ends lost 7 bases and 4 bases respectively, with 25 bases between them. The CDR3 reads CASNHRVVGGISYGYTF. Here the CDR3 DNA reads TGCGCCAGCAACCATCGTGTCGTCGGGGGAATTTCCTATGGCTACACCTTC.

CDR3 protein: CASSTGTSDTDTQYF. The CDR3 nucleotides read TGTGCCAGCTCAACCGGGACTAGCGACACAGATACGCAGTATTTT. V and J are TRBV9 and TRBJ2-3; 10 bases map to TRBD2. The V gene end was trimmed by 7 bases and the J gene end by 2 bases; junction bases not matched to a gene: 7. The CDR3 is made up of 15 amino acids. Germline V lookup: CDR1 SGDLS, CDR2 YYNGEE.

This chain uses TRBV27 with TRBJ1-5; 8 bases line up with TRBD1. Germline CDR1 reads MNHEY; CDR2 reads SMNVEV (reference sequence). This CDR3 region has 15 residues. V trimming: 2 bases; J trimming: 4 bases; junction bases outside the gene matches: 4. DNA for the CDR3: TGTGCCAGCAGTTTAATCAGGGGGCTTAATCAGCCCCAGCATTTT. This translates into CASSLIRGLNQPQHF.